Each of the 5 T cell receptor beta chains below was sequenced from the same sample in a study of Graves' ophthalmopathy and Graves' hyperthyroidism. RNA transcripts yielded amplified TCR beta CDR3 regions. A first-round RT-PCR used HTBI primers, followed by a second-round multiplex PCR. In TCRdb, the multiplex PCR reads were re-called with MiXCR into one record per CDR3 protein. The repertoire holds 350,000 to 400,000 distinct CDR3 sequences, with approximately 20% as singletons. Sequencing was performed on peripheral blood. These receptors originate from a woman under 30 with Graves' ophthalmopathy.

This clonotype appeared many times. The rearrangement links TRBV29-1 to TRBJ1-3; unclear D gene. The V gene lost 5 bases and the J gene lost 0 bases, with 5 bases spanning the gap. Germline lookup yields CDR1 SQVTM and CDR2 ANQGSEA. This CDR3 comprises 12 residues. This CDR3 reads CSVWTSGNTIYF. The CDR3 bases are TGCAGCGTTTGGACCTCTGGAAACACCATATATTTT.

This clonotype was picked up many times. The J gene is TRBJ1-5, the V gene TRBV6-2 or TRBV6-3; D call uncertain. With 2 bases removed from V and 7 bases from J, the gap between germline ends came to 9 bases. Germline V gives CDR1 MNHEY, CDR2 SVGEGT. The CDR3 has 13 residues. DNA for the CDR3: TGTGCCAGCAGTTACCTAAACGCGCAGCCCCAGCATTTT. It encodes CASSYLNAQPQHF.

There are many counts of this clonotype. V and J are TRBV7-2 and TRBJ2-7; 7 nucleotides match TRBD2. Germline V CDR1 and CDR2: SGHTA, FQGNSA. The CDR3 sequence is 14 residues long. V trimming: 5 bases; J trimming: 5 bases; junction bases outside the gene matches: 9. CDR3 bases: TGTGCCAGCAGCCCCAGCGGGCTAGCGGACGAGCAGTACTTC. It yields the protein CASSPSGLADEQYF.

This clonotype was seen at least ten times. The chain employs TRBV24-1 and TRBJ2-3; D gene unclear. Trimming stripped 4 bases from V and 8 bases from J, with 18 bases between. There are 15 residues in the CDR3. Per the germline V gene, CDR1 is KGHDR and CDR2 is SFDVKD. The CDR3 sequence: CATSDPRRHRVTQYF. As DNA, the CDR3 is TGTGCCACCAGTGACCCCCGCAGGCACAGAGTTACGCAGTATTTT.

This clonotype was seen ten or more times. The rearrangement uses TRBV12-3 or TRBV12-4 and TRBJ2-7, with 9 bases fitting TRBD2. This CDR3 has 15 residues. The V gene end was trimmed by 6 bases and the J gene end by 2 bases; junction bases not matched to a gene: 8. CDR3 sequence: CASRPQREAPYEQYF. CDR3 nucleotide sequence: TGTGCCAGCAGACCACAGCGGGAGGCCCCCTACGAGCAGTACTTC.